At least ten counts were recorded for the clone carrying this TCR beta chain. The data originate from a study of low-dose radiotherapy and immunotherapy resistance in tumors. Overall study: Participants in Cohort 1 were administered 0.5 Gy per fraction at 2-week intervals, to a cumulative dose of 6.5 Gy. In Cohort 2, 1 Gy per fraction was delivered every two weeks, for a total of 13 Gy over 26 weeks. Treatment consisted of nivolumab 240 mg every two weeks and ipilimumab 1 mg/kg every six weeks, given intravenously to patients.

Primers targeting TRAV and TRBV primed first-strand cDNA, covering alpha and beta chains. TCR amplification involved 15 to 25 PCR cycles with a constant-region primer and V-primer adapter. TCRdb called the reads again in MiXCR, with one record for every CDR3 protein. The data show some 82,000 distinct CDR3 sequences, approximately 20% seen once. The time point: before trial treatment. V dropped 0 bases and J dropped 2; count of bases not matched to a gene: 9. The germline gives CDR1 LGHDT, CDR2 YNNKEL (reference sequence). The CDR3 has 17 amino acids. This TCR derives from a male donor with prostate cancer. The sequenced sample was PBMCs, obtained before treatment. The rearrangement links TRBV3-1 to TRBJ2-7; 8 bases line up with TRBD2. The CDR3 DNA reads as TGTGCCAGCAGCCAAGAGAGTAGCGGGATCGTCGCCTACGAGCAGTACTTC. Residues: CASSQESSGIVAYEQYF.